This T cell receptor (beta chain) was captured in a study of PD-L1 blockade in urothelial cancer. Across the whole study: Men with urothelial cancer arising in the bladder made up about nine tenths of the roughly 29 patients. Earlier, patients had received 0 to 3 chemotherapy regimens. When blood samples were assessed, the median T cell count was approximately 140,000.

The time point denotes: peripheral blood 6 weeks after treatment start. Every PCR received spiked-in synthetic TCR analog templates. Assay used: immunoSEQ multiplex PCR; TCRdb lists only in-frame clones, some missing. The table lists 100,000 to 150,000 clones, 86% of them singletons. The sample consisted of PBMCs, taken around atezolizumab (anti-PD-L1) treatment. The receptor was isolated from a man aged 50-60 years with urothelial cancer.

CDR3 bases: TGTGCCAGCAGCCCAAGCGGGAGGGCCTTCACCGGGGAGCTGTTTTTT. This encodes CASSPSGRAFTGELFF. The V and J genes are TRBV5-4 and TRBJ2-2, with 10 positions matching TRBD2. Germline CDR1 and CDR2: SGHNT and YYREEE (reference sequence). There are 16 residues in the CDR3. V lost 4 bases, J lost 4 bases, and 7 bases stayed unmatched.